This T cell receptor (beta chain) was identified during a study of blood T cell repertoires in COVID-19. Sequencing used immunoSEQ multiplex PCR; TCRdb keeps in-frame clones, though not all of them. The sample records under 200,000 clones, more than 65% being singletons. Germline V gene sequence: CDR1 SEHNR, CDR2 FQNEAQ (reference sequence). The V gene lost 7 bases and the J gene lost 6 bases, with 16 bases spanning the gap. The CDR3 is 13 residues long. This clonotype was sampled from a woman aged 55-75 years with COVID-19, enrolled during active disease. The V and J genes are TRBV7-9 and TRBJ2-7, with D tentatively TRBD1 (7 bases). What was sequenced was peripheral blood. CDR3 DNA: TGTGCCAGCATCAGGGGGACTTTCGGCGAGCAGTACTTC. Protein: CASIRGTFGEQYF.